A single sample is the source of the 13 T cell receptor beta chains below, sequenced in a study of blood T cell repertoires in COVID-19. Here immunoSEQ multiplex PCR was the method, and the copy in TCRdb shows in-frame clones only, minus some. In the table there are about 130,000 clones, more than 75% of which are singletons. Sequencing was performed on peripheral blood. All receptors derive from a man aged 55 to 70 with COVID-19, enrolled during active disease.

The CDR3 region is CATSRGGRGYEQYF. CDR3 nucleotide sequence: TGTGCCACCAGCAGAGGGGGCAGGGGCTACGAGCAGTACTTC. The chain links TRBV15 to TRBJ2-7; D is perhaps TRBD1 (6 bases). Deletions cut 1 base from V and 3 bases from J, with 10 bases between. The CDR3 totals 14 residues. Germline lookup yields CDR1 LNHNV and CDR2 YYDKDF (reference sequence).

V gene TRBV28 combines with J gene TRBJ2-1; no definite D call. Germline values: CDR1 MDHEN, CDR2 SYDVKM. Trimming took 6 bases from V and 5 from J, leaving 5 bases between them. The CDR3 is 11 residues long. CDR3 sequence (DNA): TGTGCCAGCAGCCCCGACAATGAGCAGTTCTTC. This codes for CASSPDNEQFF.

The CDR3 reads CASSSQGGAGDEKLFF. The DNA for the CDR3 is TGCGCCAGCAGCTCGCAGGGTGGCGCGGGGGATGAAAAACTGTTTTTT. This chain connects TRBV5-1 to TRBJ1-4, with a tentative D call TRBD1 (5 bases). The CDR3 is 16 amino acids. V shed 3 bases and J shed 6 bases, with 18 bases lying between them. The germline gives CDR1 SGHRS, CDR2 YFSETQ.

The V gene is TRBV15, the J gene TRBJ2-7; 7 positions agree with TRBD2. The germline gives CDR1 LNHNV, CDR2 YYDKDF (reference sequence). The V segment lost 5 bases and the J segment 9 bases; nucleotides outside the gene matches: 13. This CDR3 comprises 14 residues. The CDR3 loop reads CATSPRGSGLSQYF. CDR3 nucleotide sequence: TGTGCCACCAGCCCTCGGGGTAGCGGGCTGTCGCAGTACTTC. Full variable domain (rest looked up from reference TRBV15 and TRBJ2-7): DAMVIQNPRYQVTQFGKPVTLSCSQTLNHNVMYWYQQKSSQAPKLLFHYYDKDFNNEADTPDNFQSRRPNTSFCFLDIRSPGLGDTAMYLCATSPRGSGLSQYFGPGTRLTVT.

This chain joins TRBV4-2 and TRBJ2-7, with D tentatively TRBD2 (5 bases). There are 17 residues in the CDR3. The V gene lost 1 base and the J gene lost 4 bases, with 20 bases spanning the gap. CDR1 LGHNA and CDR2 YNFKEQ come from the germline V gene. The CDR3 DNA is TGTGCCAGCAGCCAAGGGGTAGCGCGACCAGAGTTTTACGAGCAGTACTTC. It is translated as CASSQGVARPEFYEQYF.

V usage is TRBV5-1 and J usage is TRBJ2-5, with TRBD1 identical over 8 bases. Losses at the gene ends were 2 bases for V and 4 bases for J; bases not matched to a gene: 7. The germline CDR1 and CDR2 sequences are SGHRS and YFSETQ. The CDR3 length is 15 residues. For the CDR3, the DNA is TGCGCCAGCAGCTTACCCTCGACAGGGGTAGAGACCCAGTACTTC. Translating it yields CASSLPSTGVETQYF.

V and J are TRBV19 and TRBJ2-1; 7 bases agree with TRBD1. Germline trimming cut 5 bases from V and 1 base from J; bases unmatched to any gene: 5. This CDR3 region has 15 residues. CDR1 is LNHDA and CDR2 is SQIVND in the germline V gene (reference sequence). CDR3 region: CASSSQGQSYNEQFF. The CDR3 DNA reads as TGTGCCAGTAGTTCACAGGGACAGTCCTACAATGAGCAGTTCTTC.

The gene calls are TRBV19 and TRBJ1-5, with a weak D call TRBD1 (6 bases). The CDR3 runs to 15 residues. Trimming removed 3 bases at V and 8 bases at J, with 17 bases between. Germline V CDR1 and CDR2: LNHDA, SQIVND (reference sequence). The CDR3: CASSINREGSEPQHF. DNA for the CDR3: TGTGCCAGTAGTATTAACAGGGAGGGCTCGGAGCCCCAGCATTTT.

The genes are TRBV7-2 and TRBJ2-5; TRBD1 matches 9 bases. This CDR3 comprises 15 residues. V was clipped by 2 bases and J by 4 bases; unmatched bases: 5. Germline CDR1 reads SGHTA; CDR2 reads FQGNSA. The CDR3 DNA reads as TGTGCCAGCAGCTTAAAAACAGGGGGCGGAGAGACCCAGTACTTC. Translation gives CASSLKTGGGETQYF.

The rearrangement joins TRBV9 to TRBJ2-7, with 12 bases matching TRBD2. V dropped 4 bases and J dropped 6; count of bases not matched to a gene: 5. This CDR3 comprises 14 residues. CDR1 and CDR2 from the germline V gene are SGDLS and YYNGEE. The DNA for the CDR3 is TGTGCCAGCAGCCCTGGACTAGCGGGATCCGAGCAGTACTTC. This sequence encodes CASSPGLAGSEQYF. The whole variable domain, filled in from reference TRBV9 and TRBJ2-7, reads DSGVTQTPKHLITATGQRVTLRCSPRSGDLSVYWYQQSLDQGLQFLIQYYNGEERAKGNILERFSAQQFPDLHSELNLSSLELGDSALYFCASSPGLAGSEQYFGPGTRLTVT.

This clone was observed a handful of times. In nucleotides, the CDR3 is TGTGCCAGCAGCTGGGACAGGGGTTTGGGAGGCTACACCTTC. Encoded protein: CASSWDRGLGGYTF. The chain employs TRBV4-2 and TRBJ1-2, with 10 nucleotides matching TRBD1. CDR3 length: 14 amino acids. Looked up from germline, CDR1 is LGHNA and CDR2 is YNFKEQ. With 5 bases clipped from V and 8 bases from J, the junction kept 8 bases outside the gene matches.

This clone was recorded once. This chain uses TRBV7-3 with TRBJ2-1; TRBD2 is a possible D gene (5 bases). The V end was cut by 1 base, the J end by 5 bases, with 6 bases between. The V gene's germline CDR1 is SGHTA and CDR2 FQGTGA. This CDR3 region has 13 residues. The CDR3 here is CASSLNGDNEQFF. The CDR3 region has the DNA TGTGCCAGCAGCTTAAACGGGGACAATGAGCAGTTCTTC.

The chain couples TRBV2 to TRBJ2-7, with 7 bases fitting TRBD1. The CDR3 is 14 residues long. Trimming took 10 bases from V and 4 from J; bases not matched to a gene: 13. Germline lookup yields CDR1 SNHLY and CDR2 FYNNEI. The CDR3 loop is CAITPRDRYYEQYF. The CDR3 nucleotides read TGTGCCATCACTCCCCGGGACAGATATTACGAGCAGTACTTC.